This TCR beta chain stems from a study of T cell repertoires in cytomegalovirus infection. Germline V gives CDR1 SGHRS, CDR2 YFSETQ. V lost 1 base and J 8 bases, leaving 15 bases between the germline ends. The CDR3 contains 15 residues. This clonotype has more than one count but fewer than ten. Its antigen is currently unknown. Via MiXCR, TCRdb re-called the reads, giving one row per CDR3 protein. Of about 5,500 distinct CDR3 sequences in the sample, around 59% were seen once. This TCR derives from a human donor in good health (CMV status not recorded). Some clones in this sample may be carry-over from other donors' samples. The V call is TRBV5-1, the J call TRBJ1-4, with D unresolved. The sample was PBMCs, sequenced either directly or after in vitro stimulation (not recorded which). CDR3 DNA: TGCGCCAGCAGCTTGTTACAGCCAGTTGGGGAAAAACTGTTTTTT. Translation: CASSLLQPVGEKLFF.